Presented here are 21 T cell receptor beta chains from one specimen sequenced in a study of shared clonotypes between healthy human individuals. Generated by immunoSEQ multiplex PCR, the TCRdb table keeps only in-frame clones and is missing some. The profile covers 2 million to 3 million clones, with approximately 93% appearing a single time and 0.36% taken by the ten largest. The sample taken for sequencing was naive CD4+ T cells from PBMCs. Subset described: CD45RA+ positively selected. These receptors came from a young man in good health. Some clones in this sample may be carry-over from other donors' samples.

The rearrangement uses TRBV6-6 and TRBJ1-1; D unclear. CDR1 is MNHNY and CDR2 is SVGAGI in the germline V gene (reference sequence). V shed 8 bases and J shed 0 bases, with 13 bases lying between them. This CDR3 comprises 14 residues. In nucleotides, the CDR3 is TGTGCCAGCTCCAGCCCAGAGATGAACACTGAAGCTTTCTTT. Translation gives CASSSPEMNTEAFF.

The chain combines TRBV9 with TRBJ2-1; 8 bases map to TRBD2. The germline V gene encodes CDR1 SGDLS and CDR2 YYNGEE. The CDR3 is 19 residues long. V shed 1 base and J 0 bases; nucleotides not matched to a gene: 12. The CDR3 loop reads CASSVRSRSSGSSYNEQFF. The DNA for the CDR3 is TGTGCCAGCAGCGTACGTAGCAGATCGAGCGGGAGCTCCTACAATGAGCAGTTCTTC. The full variable domain, in which reference TRBV9 and TRBJ2-1 provide the parts outside the CDR3, is DSGVTQTPKHLITATGQRVTLRCSPRSGDLSVYWYQQSLDQGLQFLIQYYNGEERAKGNILERFSAQQFPDLHSELNLSSLELGDSALYFCASSVRSRSSGSSYNEQFFGPGTRLTVL.

The gene calls are TRBV20-1 and TRBJ2-5; 7 nucleotides align to TRBD1. CDR3 length: 11 amino acids. V lost 4 bases, J lost 11 bases, and 7 bases stayed unmatched. Germline V gives CDR1 DFQATT, CDR2 SNEGSKA (reference sequence). The CDR3 loop is CSAKGAGEQYF. CDR3 bases: TGCAGTGCTAAGGGGGCCGGTGAGCAGTACTTC.

V and J are TRBV11-2 and TRBJ1-4, with D uncertain. With 1 base removed from V and 0 bases from J, the gap between germline ends came to 9 bases. The CDR3 extends over 16 amino acids. The germline gives CDR1 SGHAT, CDR2 FQNNGV. In DNA, the CDR3 is TGTGCCAGCAGCTTAGCCTTCAGAACAACTAATGAAAAACTGTTTTTT. It codes for CASSLAFRTTNEKLFF.

The V call is TRBV6-1, the J call TRBJ2-7; 8 bases are a match to TRBD2. Germline CDR1 MNHNS, CDR2 SASEGT. With 7 bases clipped from V and 0 bases from J, the junction kept 8 bases outside the gene matches. CDR3 size: 15 residues. Here the CDR3 DNA reads TGTGCCAGCACCCGAGCGGGGGACCCCTCCTACGAGCAGTACTTC. It is translated as CASTRAGDPSYEQYF.

This chain connects TRBV6-6 to TRBJ2-7; 7 bases match TRBD1. The CDR3 consists of 15 residues. V shed 6 bases, J shed 5 bases, and the junction held 13 bases outside the gene matches. Germline-derived CDR1 and CDR2 are MNHNY and SVGAGI (reference sequence). Written as DNA, the CDR3 is TGTGCCAGCAGCCACGACAGGGCTAGGGTTAACGAGCAGTACTTC. It is translated as CASSHDRARVNEQYF.

This rearrangement joins TRBV9 to TRBJ2-3, with 8 bases that match TRBD2. Germline loops: CDR1 SGDLS, CDR2 YYNGEE. The CDR3 consists of 16 residues. V shed 1 base, J shed 4 bases, and the junction held 8 bases outside the gene matches. The CDR3 bases are TGTGCCAGCAGCGTATCCAGCGGGAGTGGGGCAGATACGCAGTATTTT. Translating gives CASSVSSGSGADTQYF.

The chain uses TRBV25-1 and TRBJ2-7; D gene ambiguous. This CDR3 is 11 amino acids long. Germline V gene sequence: CDR1 MGHDK, CDR2 SYGVNS. V was trimmed by 5 bases and J by 6 bases, leaving 8 bases between them. CDR3 region: CASSSAREQYF. The CDR3 DNA is TGTGCCAGCAGTTCCGCCCGCGAGCAGTACTTC.

The chain combines TRBV10-3 with TRBJ2-4; 14 nucleotides align to TRBD2. With V trimmed by 0 bases and J by 0 bases, 4 bases remained unmatched. CDR3 length: 19 residues. Germline loops: CDR1 ENHRY, CDR2 SYGVKD. CDR3 coding DNA: TGTGCCATCAGTGAGTCGACTAGCGGGAGGGCCATAGCCAAAAACATTCAGTACTTC. Protein: CAISESTSGRAIAKNIQYF.

The rearrangement joins TRBV6-1 to TRBJ1-2, with D maybe TRBD1 (6 bases). CDR3 length equals 18 residues. The germline V and J ends were trimmed by 4 bases and 4 bases, with 25 bases remaining between them. Per germline, CDR1 MNHNS and CDR2 SASEGT. The chain's CDR3 is CASSGDPGQGTNRYGYTF. CDR3 nucleotides: TGTGCCAGCAGTGGAGATCCGGGACAAGGCACTAATCGCTATGGCTACACCTTC.

The rearrangement uses TRBV28 and TRBJ1-5; D remains ambiguous. Trimming removed 3 bases at V and 2 bases at J, with 11 bases between. The germline gives CDR1 MDHEN, CDR2 SYDVKM. CDR3 length: 15 amino acids. CDR3 in amino acids: CASSFRSVGNQPQHF. In nucleotides, the CDR3 is TGTGCCAGCAGTTTTCGGTCTGTGGGCAATCAGCCCCAGCATTTT. Based on the CDR3 plus reference TRBV28 and TRBJ1-5, the full variable domain is DVKVTQSSRYLVKRTGEKVFLECVQDMDHENMFWYRQDPGLGLRLIYFSYDVKMKEKGDIPEGYSVSREKKERFSLILESASTNQTSMYLCASSFRSVGNQPQHFGDGTRLSIL.

This clone was seen a handful of times. The CDR3 DNA is TGTGCCAGCAGGGTAGGGACCGGGGAGCTGTTTTTT. Its translation: CASRVGTGELFF. V usage is TRBV2 and J usage is TRBJ2-2; unclear D gene. The CDR3 runs to 12 residues. The V end lost 6 bases, the J end lost 5 bases, and 7 bases lay between the germline ends. Germline loops: CDR1 SNHLY, CDR2 FYNNEI.

This clone was counted once. CDR3 loop: CASSRSGGTAQETQYF. CDR3 bases: TGTGCCAGCAGCCGCTCCGGAGGAACAGCCCAAGAGACCCAGTACTTC. The rearrangement uses TRBV11-2 and TRBJ2-5, with D possibly being TRBD2 (5 bases). This CDR3 is built from 16 residues. Trimming stripped 5 bases from V and 1 base from J, with 17 bases between. CDR1 and CDR2 from the germline V gene are SGHAT and FQNNGV.

V usage is TRBV30 and J usage is TRBJ2-5; 7 positions agree with TRBD1. With the DNA end fitting TRBJ2-7 better, the J assignment may be wrong. The CDR3 has 12 amino acids. The germline gives CDR1 GTSNPN, CDR2 SVGIG (reference sequence). This CDR3 is CAWSDRGYEQYF. CDR3 DNA sequence: TGTGCCTGGAGTGACAGGGGCTACGAGCAGTACTTC.

Concerning this clone itself: The sample holds other DNA sequences that translate to the same CDR3. V and J are TRBV5-1 and TRBJ2-7, with a weak D call TRBD2 (5 bases). V lost 1 base to trimming and J lost 0 bases, with 8 bases between them. The V gene's germline CDR1 is SGHRS and CDR2 YFSETQ. The CDR3 length is 14 residues. CDR3 in DNA: TGCGCCAGCAGCTTGTCGGGAAGCTCCTACGAGCAGTACTTC. Its translation is CASSLSGSSYEQYF.

Only one count was recorded for this clone. The rearrangement joins TRBV7-2 to TRBJ1-4; D gene uncertain. V dropped 1 base and J dropped 0 bases, with 6 bases sitting between them. CDR3 length equals 15 residues. Germline values: CDR1 SGHTA, CDR2 FQGNSA. The chain's CDR3 is CASSLVPPTNEKLFF. The CDR3 DNA follows: TGTGCCAGCAGCTTAGTCCCCCCAACTAATGAAAAACTGTTTTTT.

V is TRBV4-1 and J is TRBJ2-5; 10 bases fit TRBD2. The CDR3 consists of 14 residues. The germline gives CDR1 MGHRA, CDR2 YSYEKL. After removal of 1 base from V and 11 bases from J, the junction contained 7 bases not matched to a gene. The CDR3 reads CASSQGASGGRQYF. Written as DNA, the CDR3 is TGCGCCAGCAGCCAAGGGGCTAGCGGGGGCCGGCAGTACTTC.

The rearrangement links TRBV7-9 to TRBJ1-1; TRBD1 agrees at 10 bases. The CDR3 has 16 amino acids. Per the germline V gene, CDR1 is SEHNR and CDR2 is FQNEAQ (reference sequence). J gave up 3 bases and V 3 bases, and 7 bases lay outside the gene matches. The CDR3 DNA reads TGTGCCAGCAGCTTTACTCCGGGACAGGGGTACACTGAAGCTTTCTTT. This gives the protein CASSFTPGQGYTEAFF. Looking up the rest from reference TRBV7-9 and TRBJ1-1 gives the full variable domain: DTGVSQNPRHKITKRGQNVTFRCDPISEHNRLYWYRQTLGQGPEFLTYFQNEAQLEKSRLLSDRFSAERPKGSFSTLEIQRTEQGDSAMYLCASSFTPGQGYTEAFFGQGTRLTVV.

The chain carries TRBV9 and TRBJ2-1; 11 nucleotides agree with TRBD2. The J segment lost 4 bases and the V segment lost 3 bases, leaving 6 bases of the junction unmatched. The germline gives CDR1 SGDLS, CDR2 YYNGEE. The CDR3 covers 16 residues. Written as DNA, the CDR3 is TGTGCCAGCAGCGAGGAGGCTAGCGGGAGGTACAATGAGCAGTTCTTC. Protein: CASSEEASGRYNEQFF.

Turning to this clone: Distinct nucleotide sequences in the sample also encode this CDR3. The chain joins TRBV5-4 to TRBJ2-1; D may be TRBD2 (5 bases). The V end was cut by 1 base, the J end by 6 bases, with 11 bases between. This CDR3 has 14 residues. CDR1 and CDR2 (germline): SGHNT, YYREEE (reference sequence). The CDR3 coding sequence is TGTGCCAGCAGCTTGCGAACCAGCGGCAATGAGCAGTTCTTC. This codes for CASSLRTSGNEQFF. The complete variable domain, with remaining parts taken from reference TRBV5-4 and TRBJ2-1, reads ETGVTQSPTHLIKTRGQQVTLRCSSQSGHNTVSWYQQALGQGPQFIFQYYREEENGRGNFPPRFSGLQFPNYSSELNVNALELDDSALYLCASSLRTSGNEQFFGPGTRLTVL.

This clone is a singleton in its sample. This chain uses TRBV7-9 with TRBJ1-6; TRBD1 might be the D (5 bases). The CDR3 sequence is 14 residues long. V was pared by 3 bases and J by 10 bases, with 13 bases between. CDR1 SEHNR and CDR2 FQNEAQ come from the germline V gene (reference sequence). The chain's CDR3 is CASSFVGLGSPLHF. In DNA form, the CDR3 reads TGTGCCAGCAGCTTCGTGGGACTGGGGTCACCCCTCCACTTT.